Sequencing of this T cell receptor (beta chain) was carried out in a study of OX40 agonist ivuxolimab in advanced cancers. This CDR3 is built from 11 residues. V dropped 2 bases and J dropped 1 base, with 2 bases sitting between them. Per the germline V gene, CDR1 is GTSNPN and CDR2 is SVGIG (reference sequence). Profiled with immunoSEQ multiplex PCR; TCRdb holds only in-frame clones, not every one. Counted here are about 86,000 clones, 75% to 95% occurring once; the ten biggest clones make up roughly 9.4%. This clone was recorded a few times. The V call is TRBV30, the J call TRBJ1-2; D unclear. The sequence derives from an adult with an advanced solid tumor such as melanoma, head and neck, liver or kidney cancer. The input for sequencing was CD4+ or CD8+ T cells sorted from blood, taken in a trial of the OX40 agonist ivuxolimab. DNA of the CDR3: TGTGCCTGGAGTATTAACTATGGCTACACCTTC. As protein: CAWSINYGYTF.